This is a list of T cell receptor beta chains from one sample in a study of immune evolution from preneoplasia to lung adenocarcinoma. The assay was immunoSEQ multiplex PCR, and TCRdb's table has in-frame clones only and misses some. The data contain more than 6,500 clones, 65% to 85% of them singletons. Specimen: FFPE adjacent normal lung tissue. Receptor source: a person between 65 and 80 years old with lung adenocarcinoma. The CDR3 runs from the conserved cysteine through the conserved F or W.

v_call	j_call	cdr3_aa
TRBV7-9	TRBJ1-5	CASSTDVGGYSNQPQHF
TRBV7-2	TRBJ1-4	CASSVTDTNEKLFF
TRBV20-1	TRBJ1-2	CSATGTHGYTF
TRBV2	TRBJ1-6	CASISQAGVGSPLHF
TRBV6-5	TRBJ2-2	CARWGFANTGELFF
TRBV27	TRBJ1-4	CASSSNPGANEKLFF
TRBV5-6	TRBJ1-4	CASSLSPGRGEKLFF
TRBV28	TRBJ1-5	CASSLARAGHQPQHF
TRBV4-2	TRBJ2-2	CASSQVAIGTSGPGELFF
TRBV7-9	TRBJ1-2	CASSLEGIDYGYTF
TRBV10-1	TRBJ2-1	CASSSIGTSGYNEQFF
TRBV5-1	TRBJ1-2	CASSPADRGGYTF
TRBV4-1	TRBJ1-1	CASSQDLMDMNTEAFF
TRBV28	TRBJ2-1	CASSLRLAGSYNEQFF
TRBV5-4	TRBJ2-5	CASSRGGGARGETQYF
TRBV15	TRBJ2-7	CATSTGDSYEQYF
TRBV5-4	TRBJ2-7	CASSQVEDEQYF
TRBV7-9	TRBJ1-1	CASSLLWTEAFF
TRBV7-7	TRBJ2-5	CASSFRYQETQYF
TRBV18	TRBJ2-5	CASSPPRDGLDQYF
TRBV6-1	TRBJ1-5	CASSEYGPQPQHF
TRBV4-2	TRBJ1-6	CASSQDTENSPLHF
TRBV10-3	TRBJ2-1	CAISEGTGVGEQFF
TRBV5-1	TRBJ1-1	CASSQLRTGVDTEAFF
TRBV28	TRBJ2-7	CASSPSDGRTYEQYF
TRBV11-2	TRBJ2-1	CASSWGTSGLNEQFF